One sample yielded the 14 T cell receptor beta chains listed below, sequenced in a study of blood T cell repertoires in COVID-19. Measured with immunoSEQ multiplex PCR; TCRdb has only the in-frame clones, and not every one. The sample contains over 200,000 clones, around nine tenths of which appear only once. Sequencing was carried out using PBMCs or T cells enriched from blood (not recorded which). Source of these receptors: a man aged 25-45 years who had recovered from COVID-19.

This clone was seen more than once but under ten times. This chain connects TRBV2 to TRBJ2-3, with 9 bases identical to TRBD1. The trim removed 6 bases at V and 5 bases at J, leaving 12 bases unmatched. CDR1 SNHLY and CDR2 FYNNEI come from the germline V gene. The CDR3 runs 16 residues. CDR3 bases: TGTGCCAGCAGACCCCTACCGGGACAGGGCGTAGATACGCAGTATTTT. Translation gives CASRPLPGQGVDTQYF.

The CDR3 DNA sequence: TGTGCCAGCGCCAGTTGGGACACGAGCTCCTACGAGCAGTACTTC. It codes for CASASWDTSSYEQYF. This chain links TRBV6-5 with TRBJ2-7; perhaps TRBD1 as D (6 bases). CDR1 and CDR2 (germline): MNHEY, SVGAGI. This CDR3 has 15 residues. V lost 8 bases to trimming and J lost 0 bases, with 17 bases between them.

The chain links TRBV5-4 to TRBJ1-1, with D perhaps matching TRBD1 (6 bases). The CDR3 has 16 residues. The V and J ends lost 0 bases and 1 base respectively, with 13 bases between them. Germline CDR1 reads SGHNT; CDR2 reads YYREEE (reference sequence). The CDR3 bases are TGTGCCAGCAGCTTGGCGGCAGGGGCCTCGAACACTGAAGCTTTCTTT. Protein product: CASSLAAGASNTEAFF.

The V and J genes are TRBV24-1 and TRBJ2-1, with 8 bases aligning to TRBD1. Germline V gene data show CDR1 as KGHDR and CDR2 as SFDVKD. Germline trimming cut 9 bases from V and 8 bases from J; bases unmatched to any gene: 5. The CDR3 has 12 amino acids. For the CDR3, the DNA is TGTGCCACCGAAGACAGGGGAGATGAGCAGTTCTTC. Its translation: CATEDRGDEQFF.

The rearrangement joins TRBV7-2 to TRBJ1-3; D uncertain. Per the germline V gene, CDR1 is SGHTA and CDR2 is FQGNSA. V was pared by 5 bases and J by 0 bases, with 5 bases between. The CDR3 has 13 residues. In DNA, the CDR3 is TGTGCCAGCAGCCCCTACTCTGGAAACACCATATATTTT. This codes for CASSPYSGNTIYF.

V usage is TRBV6-5 and J usage is TRBJ1-5, with TRBD1 as a possible D gene (5 bases). The CDR3 totals 13 residues. V shed 5 bases and J shed 7 bases, with 12 bases lying between them. Germline CDR1 and CDR2: MNHEY and SVGAGI. CDR3 coding DNA: TGTGCCAGCAGTACGCCCGACAGACAGCCCCAGCATTTT. It codes for CASSTPDRQPQHF.

The chain carries TRBV7-2 and TRBJ1-6; no clear D. V lost 4 bases and J lost 17, with 15 bases in between. The CDR3 is 12 residues long. CDR1 is SGHTA, CDR2 FQGNSA, per germline. As DNA, the CDR3 is TGTGCCAGCAGCTCCCTCCTCGGTCGAGTCCACTTT. This sequence encodes CASSSLLGRVHF.

The chain joins TRBV10-3 to TRBJ2-3, with 9 bases lining up with TRBD2. Per the germline V gene, CDR1 is ENHRY and CDR2 is SYGVKD. This CDR3 comprises 16 residues. The ends lost 3 bases at V and 6 bases at J; junction bases unmatched: 10. In DNA form, the CDR3 reads TGTGCCATCAGTGAACGTGGCGGGGGGGCCCTGGATACGCAGTATTTT. This translates into CAISERGGGALDTQYF.

This clone was picked up a small number of times. This chain connects TRBV25-1 to TRBJ1-6; 7 positions match TRBD1. Per germline, CDR1 MGHDK and CDR2 SYGVNS. The V gene end was trimmed by 3 bases and the J gene end by 4 bases; junction bases not matched to a gene: 9. The CDR3 is 17 residues long. The CDR3 DNA follows: TGTGCCAGCAGTGATGCGAGGGGGCCTGCTTATAATTCACCCCTCCACTTT. The encoded protein is CASSDARGPAYNSPLHF. Full variable domain (outside the CDR3, taken from reference TRBV25-1 and TRBJ1-6): EADIYQTPRYLVIGTGKKITLECSQTMGHDKMYWYQQDPGMELHLIHYSYGVNSTEKGDLSSESTVSRIRTEHFPLTLESARPSHTSQYLCASSDARGPAYNSPLHFGNGTRLTVT.

This clone was seen just once. The V call is TRBV7-9, the J call TRBJ1-2; weak D call: TRBD1 (6 bases). With 3 bases removed from V and 3 bases from J, the gap between germline ends came to 14 bases. The CDR3 is 15 residues long. The germline gives CDR1 SEHNR, CDR2 FQNEAQ (reference sequence). CDR3 DNA: TGTGCCAGCAGCTTCTGGGGGCGGGTTGACTATGGCTACACCTTC. Protein product: CASSFWGRVDYGYTF.

This clone appeared a few times. The gene calls are TRBV4-3 and TRBJ2-1, with 12 bases matching TRBD2. V was clipped by 2 bases and J by 14 bases; unmatched bases: 16. CDR1 LGHNA and CDR2 YSLEER come from the germline V gene. The CDR3 is made up of 17 amino acids. CDR3 sequence (DNA): TGCGCCAGCAGCCAACGACCCACTAGCGGGGGGAGTAGTCCCGAGTTCTTC. Its translation is CASSQRPTSGGSSPEFF.

This clone has just one count. This CDR3 reads CSVGWSSYEQYF. In DNA form, the CDR3 reads TGCAGCGTTGGGTGGAGTTCCTACGAGCAGTACTTC. The rearrangement links TRBV29-1 to TRBJ2-7; D is unresolved. Trimming took 4 bases from V and 1 from J, leaving 8 bases between them. Germline V CDR1 and CDR2: SQVTM, ANQGSEA. The CDR3 is 12 residues long.

The CDR3 spells CASSYSSGGTDTQYF. The CDR3, as DNA: TGTGCCAGCAGTTACTCGTCAGGGGGCACAGATACGCAGTATTTT. V usage is TRBV6-5 and J usage is TRBJ2-3; the D gene is possibly TRBD1 (6 bases). The CDR3 has 15 residues. V was pared by 0 bases and J by 1 base, with 8 bases between. In germline, CDR1 is MNHEY, CDR2 SVGAGI.

The chain couples TRBV6-5 to TRBJ2-5; 11 nucleotides match TRBD2. V was pared by 6 bases and J by 5 bases, with 5 bases of the junction left unmatched. The CDR3 is made up of 14 amino acids. CDR1 is MNHEY, CDR2 SVGAGI, per germline. CDR3 DNA: TGTGCCAGCAGCAAGACTAGCGGGGCTGAGACCCAGTACTTC. Translating it yields CASSKTSGAETQYF.